The 19 T cell receptor beta chains in this list originate from one sample, sequenced in a study of T cells after yellow fever vaccination. From the 5' RACE reads, TCRdb called clonotypes with MiXCR, one entry per CDR3 protein. The sample has around 350,000 distinct CDR3 sequences, more than 5.5% seen once. The specimen comprised PBMCs, sampled 5 days after the yellow fever booster vaccination. These receptor sequences come from a man in his thirties or forties who received the YFV17D yellow fever vaccine.

The sample holds many counts of this clonotype. V gene TRBV5-1 combines with J gene TRBJ2-5, with 7 bases fitting TRBD2. V was clipped by 0 bases and J by 2 bases; unmatched bases: 4. CDR3 length: 15 amino acids. Per germline, CDR1 SGHRS and CDR2 YFSETQ. The CDR3 loop reads CASSLGASGQETQYF. The CDR3 DNA reads TGCGCCAGCAGCTTGGGGGCTAGCGGACAAGAGACCCAGTACTTC. The full variable domain, with the rest looked up from reference TRBV5-1 and TRBJ2-5, is KAGVTQTPRYLIKTRGQQVTLSCSPISGHRSVSWYQQTPGQGLQFLFEYFSETQRNKGNFPGRFSGRQFSNSRSEMNVSTLELGDSALYLCASSLGASGQETQYFGPGTRLLVL.

This clonotype was seen at least ten times. This chain links TRBV28 with TRBJ2-1; D is perhaps TRBD1 (6 bases). The CDR3 is 15 amino acids. Germline V lookup: CDR1 MDHEN, CDR2 SYDVKM. V was trimmed by 6 bases and J by 5 bases, leaving 17 bases between them. This CDR3 reads CASSPVGTRDNEQFF. The CDR3 DNA is TGTGCCAGCAGCCCTGTTGGGACAAGGGACAATGAGCAGTTCTTC.

The rearrangement joins TRBV27 to TRBJ2-1; D might be TRBD1 or TRBD2, each matching 5 bases. The CDR3 runs to 13 residues. V gave up 3 bases and J gave up 14 bases, with 17 bases separating them. CDR1 and CDR2 (germline): MNHEY, SMNVEV (reference sequence). Here the CDR3 DNA reads TGTGCCAGCAGTTTCCCCTTGGGACCTAGTAAGTTCTTC. Amino acid sequence: CASSFPLGPSKFF.

Remarks on this clonotype: A read error is possible here, since a much larger clone lies one base away. The CDR3 does not end in the conserved phenylalanine or tryptophan, so this is likely a read error. V is TRBV29-1 and J is TRBJ2-7, with D uncertain. Looked up from germline, CDR1 is SQVTM and CDR2 is ANQGSEA. Deletions cut 5 bases from V and 2 bases from J, with 7 bases between. The CDR3 is 11 residues long. CDR3: CSVQATYEQYL. As DNA, the CDR3 is TGCAGCGTTCAAGCCACCTACGAGCAGTACTTA.

The table lists this clonotype with a few counts. The V and J genes are TRBV12-3 or TRBV12-4 and TRBJ2-3, with D unclear. V was cut by 4 bases and J by 1 base, with 6 bases left in between. This CDR3 is 13 amino acids long. This chain's CDR3 is CASSWPGTDTQYF. CDR3 nucleotides: TGTGCCAGCAGTTGGCCCGGCACAGATACGCAGTATTTT.

This clonotype was detected only a few times. The V and J genes are TRBV3-1 and TRBJ2-5; possibly TRBD1 or TRBD2 for D (5 bases each). Germline lookup yields CDR1 LGHDT and CDR2 YNNKEL (reference sequence). CDR3 length: 17 amino acids. The germline V and J ends were trimmed by 0 bases and 2 bases, with 16 bases remaining between them. CDR3 sequence (DNA): TGTGCCAGCAGCCAAGAGCGCTCGGGACGGACACAAGAGACCCAGTACTTC. Translated, it gives CASSQERSGRTQETQYF.

This clonotype showed up many times. The V and J genes are TRBV6-5 and TRBJ2-1; D not certain. Trimming removed 4 bases at V and 0 bases at J, with 7 bases between. The CDR3 covers 14 residues. CDR1 and CDR2 (germline): MNHEY, SVGAGI. The CDR3 spells CASSFLSSYNEQFF. The CDR3 nucleotides are TGTGCCAGCAGTTTTCTGAGCTCCTACAATGAGCAGTTCTTC.

In this sample, this clonotype turned up a few times. This chain links TRBV2 with TRBJ2-2, with a tentative D call TRBD1 (6 bases). CDR3 length: 12 amino acids. CDR1 SNHLY and CDR2 FYNNEI come from the germline V gene. With 8 bases removed from V and 7 bases from J, the gap between germline ends came to 11 bases. The CDR3 bases are TGTGCCAGCCAGGGGATAGGCGGGGAGCTGTTTTTT. Encoded protein: CASQGIGGELFF.

This clonotype was counted between two and nine times. The rearrangement uses TRBV20-1 and TRBJ2-2; D is perhaps TRBD1 (6 bases). Trimming removed 6 bases from V and 2 bases from J, with 10 bases in between. The CDR3 is 13 amino acids. Germline values: CDR1 DFQATT, CDR2 SNEGSKA (reference sequence). This CDR3 is CSAPDSNTGELFF. Written as DNA, the CDR3 is TGCAGTGCACCGGACAGCAACACCGGGGAGCTGTTTTTT.

This clonotype was seen a few times. The chain employs TRBV7-2 and TRBJ2-7; no firm D call. The CDR3 is made up of 14 amino acids. CDR1 SGHTA and CDR2 FQGNSA come from the germline V gene. Trimming removed 6 bases from V and 3 bases from J, with 15 bases in between. The CDR3 DNA reads as TGTGCCAGCAGATTTACCGGGCGCAACTACGAGCAGTACTTC. This encodes CASRFTGRNYEQYF.

This clonotype has more than one count but fewer than ten. The chain joins TRBV7-2 to TRBJ2-5; possible D gene TRBD1, 7 bases. The CDR3 extends over 12 amino acids. The germline V gene encodes CDR1 SGHTA and CDR2 FQGNSA. V was clipped by 7 bases and J by 8 bases, with 14 bases between them. CDR3 residues: CASNRGLGTQYF. CDR3 DNA: TGTGCCAGCAACAGGGGACTTGGTACCCAGTACTTC. Looking up the rest from reference TRBV7-2 and TRBJ2-5 gives the full variable domain: GAGVSQSPSNKVTEKGKDVELRCDPISGHTALYWYRQSLGQGLEFLIYFQGNSAPDKSGLPSDRFSAERTGGSVSTLTIQRTQQEDSAVYLCASNRGLGTQYFGPGTRLLVL.

This clonotype was recorded a few times. The chain uses TRBV10-1 and TRBJ2-1; D call uncertain. This CDR3 spans 13 amino acids. The germline V gene encodes CDR1 WNHNN and CDR2 SYGVQD (reference sequence). Trimming stripped 6 bases from V and 9 bases from J, with 15 bases between. CDR3 region: CASSPTLVGEQFF. The CDR3 region has the DNA TGCGCCAGCAGCCCAACTTTGGTGGGTGAGCAGTTCTTC.

This clonotype was recorded at least ten times. The chain joins TRBV7-3 to TRBJ2-1; a possible D gene is TRBD2 (6 bases). Trimming cost V 2 bases and J 9 bases, with 17 bases left between them. Germline values: CDR1 SGHTA, CDR2 FQGTGA. This CDR3 is 15 amino acids long. CDR3 coding DNA: TGTGCCAGCAGCTTAGGGTCTAGCGTCACCGGTGAGCAGTTCTTC. It codes for CASSLGSSVTGEQFF.

The table lists this clonotype with a few counts. The chain couples TRBV4-3 to TRBJ2-7; 7 positions match TRBD1. Trimming took 1 base from V and 3 from J; bases not matched to a gene: 9. The CDR3 contains 16 residues. CDR1 is LGHNA and CDR2 is YSLEER in the germline V gene. CDR3 bases: TGCGCCAGCAGCCAAGGTCTGGGACAGTTGGGCTACGAGCAGTACTTC. It translates to CASSQGLGQLGYEQYF.

This clonotype was seen more than once but under ten times. This sequence joins TRBV15 and TRBJ2-1; TRBD1 matches at 7 bases. Germline V lookup: CDR1 LNHNV, CDR2 YYDKDF (reference sequence). After removal of 2 bases from V and 3 bases from J, the junction contained 4 bases not matched to a gene. The CDR3 is 15 amino acids. CDR3 amino acids: CATSRKGGHYNEQFF. Written as DNA, the CDR3 is TGTGCCACCAGCAGAAAAGGGGGCCACTACAATGAGCAGTTCTTC.

This clonotype was observed many times. The CDR3 reads CASSSLMGETQYF. CDR3 sequence (DNA): TGTGCCAGCAGCTCACTAATGGGAGAGACCCAGTACTTC. The gene calls are TRBV28 and TRBJ2-5; D remains unclear. This CDR3 region has 13 residues. The germline V gene has CDR1 MDHEN and CDR2 SYDVKM. Trimming cost V 6 bases and J 4 bases, with 12 bases left between them.

The chain has TRBV7-3 and TRBJ1-1, with a weak D call TRBD1 (6 bases). Germline V gives CDR1 SGHTA, CDR2 FQGTGA. V shed 5 bases and J shed 6 bases, with 13 bases lying between them. This CDR3 is 13 amino acids long. The CDR3 bases are TGTGCCAGCAGCCCTAGGACAGTCCCTGAAGCTTTCTTT. Residues: CASSPRTVPEAFF.

Only a few counts were recorded for this clonotype. The chain is built from TRBV12-3 or TRBV12-4 and TRBJ1-1, with D possibly TRBD1 on 6 matching bases. The V gene lost 2 bases and the J gene lost 0 bases, with 16 bases spanning the gap. The CDR3 contains 17 residues. CDR3 sequence reads: CASSLTLLTGMNTEAFF. DNA of the CDR3: TGTGCCAGCAGTTTAACCCTCTTGACAGGTATGAACACTGAAGCTTTCTTT.

This clonotype was observed many times. CDR3 nucleotide sequence: TGTGCCAGCAGCTTAGAAGGGGTCGGCGAGCAGTACTTC. It encodes CASSLEGVGEQYF. The chain is built from TRBV11-2 and TRBJ2-7; TRBD1 might be the D (5 bases). Germline lookup yields CDR1 SGHAT and CDR2 FQNNGV. Trimming cost V 0 bases and J 6 bases, with 9 bases left between them. CDR3 size: 13 residues.